This T cell receptor (beta chain) was found in a study of blood T cell repertoires in COVID-19. Only in-frame clones appear in the TCRdb table, and some are missing; sequencing was by immunoSEQ multiplex PCR. The repertoire holds a few hundred thousand clones, with 80% to 90% as singletons. This clone is a singleton in its sample. Germline-derived CDR1 and CDR2 are MRHNA and SNTAGT. The V gene lost 3 bases and the J gene lost 6 bases, with 15 bases spanning the gap. The CDR3 has 15 residues. Sample: PBMCs or T cells enriched from blood (not recorded which). The chain uses TRBV6-4 and TRBJ1-5; D gene unclear. The TCR comes from a woman between 18 and 29 years old who had recovered from COVID-19. Here the CDR3 reads CASSEWPAGGQPQHF. DNA of the CDR3: TGTGCCAGCAGTGAGTGGCCTGCGGGAGGTCAGCCCCAGCATTTT.